The next 5 T cell receptor beta chains were all read from a single sample in a study of blood T cell repertoires in COVID-19. Assay used: immunoSEQ multiplex PCR; TCRdb lists only in-frame clones, some missing. The table has 150,000 to 200,000 clones, about three quarters seen once; the top ten hold approximately 27%. Sample: peripheral blood. These receptors originate from an older woman with acute or convalescent COVID-19.

This clone came up a few times. The chain employs TRBV7-2 and TRBJ2-1; 16 positions match TRBD2. Germline CDR1 SGHTA, CDR2 FQGNSA. V gave up 1 base and J gave up 12 bases; unmatched junction bases: 9. The CDR3 is 17 amino acids. CDR3: CASSLGGTSGRGKVQFF. CDR3 bases: TGTGCCAGCAGCTTAGGGGGGACTAGCGGGAGGGGCAAGGTGCAGTTCTTC.

The rearrangement uses TRBV10-2 and TRBJ1-3; no clear D. This CDR3 has 15 amino acids. Trimming removed 7 bases from V and 4 bases from J, with 17 bases in between. Germline V gives CDR1 WSHSY, CDR2 SAAADI. The CDR3 reads CASNEGTLGGNTIYF. The CDR3 DNA is TGCGCCAGCAACGAGGGAACACTGGGAGGAAACACCATATATTTT.

This rearrangement joins TRBV2 to TRBJ2-3, with D perhaps TRBD2 (5 bases). Trimming removed 9 bases at V and 4 bases at J, with 20 bases between. Per germline, CDR1 SNHLY and CDR2 FYNNEI. The CDR3 extends over 15 amino acids. The DNA of the CDR3 is TGTGCCAGTACACCCACCGGGAACCCGGCAGATACGCAGTATTTT. It codes for CASTPTGNPADTQYF.

This clone was recorded once. A junction end diverges from the germline sequence, so it may reflect a read error. J is TRBJ1-2 and V is TRBV10-3, with 8 bases identical to TRBD1. The CDR3 has 13 residues. From germline, CDR1 is ENHRY and CDR2 SYGVKD. The CDR3 DNA is TGTGCCATTGGACAGGGCCGTATGTATGACTACACCTTC. As protein: CAIGQGRMYDYTF.

The rearrangement joins TRBV6-1 to TRBJ1-2; perhaps TRBD1 as D (5 bases). Trimming shortened V by 1 base and J by 8 bases, and 20 bases separated the two germline ends. There are 16 residues in the CDR3. Germline loops: CDR1 MNHNS, CDR2 SASEGT. CDR3 bases: TGTGCCAGCAGTGAAGGGCGGGGGAGCCGTTTGCAAGGCTACACCTTC. Protein product: CASSEGRGSRLQGYTF.